This TCR beta chain was sequenced in a study of blood T cell repertoires in COVID-19. Study-wide background: The analysed material was cDNA or gDNA that came from T cells, B-cell-depleted T cells, or PBMCs.

As processed by the authors: The assay estimated nucleated cells by amplifying reference gene primers. Only in-frame clones appear in the TCRdb table, and some are missing; sequencing was by immunoSEQ multiplex PCR. From that table come the V and J calls and clone size; the DNA was used to work out D and trimming. Of a few hundred thousand clones listed, 80% to 95% are singletons. The study counted Cohort 3 donors as recovered given two negative PCRs, clearance, or symptom resolution. This CDR3 comprises 13 residues. V dropped 4 bases and J dropped 5 bases, with 14 bases sitting between them. CDR1 and CDR2 from the germline V gene are GTSNPN and SVGIG (reference sequence).

The sample taken for sequencing was PBMCs or T cells enriched from blood (not recorded which). The clonotype was recovered from a woman aged 25 to 39 who had recovered from COVID-19. J is TRBJ1-1 and V is TRBV30; a weak D match, TRBD1 (5 bases). Here the CDR3 reads CAWTPGGTTEAFF. The CDR3 DNA follows: TGTGCCTGGACCCCGGGGGGGACTACTGAAGCTTTCTTT.